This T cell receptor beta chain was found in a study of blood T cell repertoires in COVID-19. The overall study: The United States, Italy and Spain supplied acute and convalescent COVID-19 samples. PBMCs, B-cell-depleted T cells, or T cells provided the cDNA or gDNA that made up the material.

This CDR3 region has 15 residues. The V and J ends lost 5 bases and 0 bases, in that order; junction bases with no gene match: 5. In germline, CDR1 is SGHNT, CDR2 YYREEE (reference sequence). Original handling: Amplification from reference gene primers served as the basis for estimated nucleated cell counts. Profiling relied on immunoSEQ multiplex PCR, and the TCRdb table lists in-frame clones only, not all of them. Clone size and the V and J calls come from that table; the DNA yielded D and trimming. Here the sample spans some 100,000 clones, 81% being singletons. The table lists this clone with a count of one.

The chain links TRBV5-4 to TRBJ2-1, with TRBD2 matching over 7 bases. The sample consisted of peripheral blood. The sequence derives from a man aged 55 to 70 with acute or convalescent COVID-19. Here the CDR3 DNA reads TGTGCCAGCAGACCCGGGGGGAGCTCCTACAATGAGCAGTTCTTC. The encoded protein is CASRPGGSSYNEQFF.